The next 3 T cell receptor beta chains were all read from a single sample in a study of T cell responses to AZD1222 COVID-19 vaccine. Profiled with immunoSEQ multiplex PCR; TCRdb holds only in-frame clones, not every one. The sample lists about 62,000 clones; roughly three quarters were seen once. Source: peripheral blood, taken on day 0 of AZD1222 vaccination. Source of these receptors: an adult in good health.

V usage is TRBV14 and J usage is TRBJ2-7, with D uncertain. The CDR3 has 13 amino acids. The germline gives CDR1 SGHDN, CDR2 FVKESK. Between the trimmed V and J ends, which lost 1 base and 3 bases, there was a span of 7 bases. The CDR3 here is CASSQVGGYEQYF. The CDR3 DNA sequence: TGTGCCAGCAGCCAAGTGGGCGGCTACGAGCAGTACTTC.

The chain employs TRBV24-1 and TRBJ2-3, with D possibly TRBD1 on 6 matching bases. The CDR3 sequence is 14 residues long. Trimming shortened V by 9 bases and J by 0 bases, and 12 bases separated the two germline ends. The V gene's germline CDR1 is KGHDR and CDR2 SFDVKD. The CDR3 region is CATAQTGSTDTQYF. The CDR3 nucleotides are TGTGCCACCGCTCAAACAGGGAGCACAGATACGCAGTATTTT.

This sequence joins TRBV4-3 and TRBJ2-7, with D perhaps TRBD1 or TRBD2 (5 bases each). Per germline, CDR1 LGHNA and CDR2 YSLEER. Trimming cost V 1 base and J 1 base, with 14 bases left between them. This CDR3 region has 16 residues. The CDR3 protein is CASSQGIGDPSYEQYF. CDR3 nucleotide sequence: TGCGCCAGCAGCCAAGGTATCGGGGACCCTTCCTACGAGCAGTACTTC.